Listed below are T cell receptor beta chains from one sample, sequenced in a study of post-analysis software for immune sequencing data. A single record per CDR3 protein comes from TCRdb applying MiXCR to the PCR reads. The data contain 450,000 or so distinct CDR3 sequences, over 35% of them seen just once; the ten biggest clones take up 12%. Sequencing used blood. The source is a girl aged 5 to 17 with multiple sclerosis. The conserved cysteine and the conserved F or W are not part of the CDR3 here.

v_call,cdr3_aa
TRBV5-6,ASSYRTSGRTHEQF
TRBV29-1,SVQEDSTGYPYNEQF
TRBV7-9,AIRTSSSYEQY
TRBV20-1,SARGGPNEEKLF
TRBV7-2,ASSLTQRQYGYT
TRBV20-1,SARDPGQSNQPQH
TRBV28,AGSLGHSSVKTQY
TRBV24-1,ATSDGDTVTSQETQY
TRBV27,ASSLIRTTNEKLF
TRBV12-3/TRBV12-4,ASSPGQSGQETQY
TRBV7-3,ASSLTTAGIADTQY
TRBV20-1,SADGTGGLTDTQY
TRBV20-1,SARKGGNQPQH
TRBV5-1,ASSRQGGYQETQY
TRBV7-2,ASSHAGGPGNIQY
TRBV6-1,ASSEKRQSSYNEQF
TRBV5-1,ASSPGQLRETQY
TRBV10-2,ASSESPVGDKQY
TRBV14,ASSRTSGSIDEQF
TRBV28,ASSLSGTSGRGKTQY
TRBV7-2,ASSFLPAGYEQY
TRBV5-1,ASSLAGREGSQPQH
TRBV24-1,ATSDLGNEQF
TRBV18,ASSPRLSREGSSYNEQF
TRBV20-1,SADPGNTEAF
TRBV12-3/TRBV12-4,ASSQTGALGTDTQY
TRBV5-1,ASSLTATGATDTQY
TRBV7-2,ASTPSHGGGGQPQH
TRBV29-1,SVDGTGGETQY
TRBV20-1,SARANNEQF
TRBV29-1,SMIKTGRETQY
TRBV9,ASSVVGSAQQY
TRBV20-1,SARSRIYNEQF
TRBV9,ASRPGTGRFTDTQY
TRBV20-1,SAIGTSGFSYNEQF
TRBV29-1,SVEERLAGGQYSSYEQY
TRBV21-1,ASNREGGTDTQY
TRBV7-2,ASSLEAGRGQPQH